This entry lists 27 T cell receptor beta chains sequenced from one sample in a study of blood T cell repertoires in COVID-19. Libraries were prepared by immunoSEQ multiplex PCR; TCRdb keeps only in-frame clonotypes and omits some of them. The sample carries more than 150,000 clones, more than 70% recorded once. The sample taken for sequencing was peripheral blood. The receptor set was obtained from a man aged 40-49 years with active or convalescent COVID-19.

CDR3 region: CASSLAASGGQETQYF. CDR3 coding DNA: TGCGCCAGCAGCTTGGCGGCTAGCGGGGGACAAGAGACCCAGTACTTC. The V and J genes are TRBV5-1 and TRBJ2-5; TRBD2 agrees at 10 bases. The ends lost 0 bases at V and 2 bases at J; junction bases unmatched: 4. Germline V gives CDR1 SGHRS, CDR2 YFSETQ. This CDR3 is built from 16 residues.

This chain uses TRBV7-8 with TRBJ1-2; D might be TRBD1 (6 bases). Trimming left V 0 bases short and J 2 bases short, with 10 bases between. The CDR3 spans 15 residues. CDR1 is SGHVS and CDR2 is FQNEAQ in the germline V gene. CDR3 loop: CASSLARDRNYGYTF. Written as DNA, the CDR3 is TGTGCCAGCAGCTTAGCGCGAGACAGGAACTATGGCTACACCTTC.

The chain combines TRBV18 with TRBJ1-1, with 10 bases aligning to TRBD1. The ends lost 3 bases at V and 4 bases at J; junction bases unmatched: 5. CDR1 and CDR2 (germline): KGHSH, LQKENI. The CDR3 contains 15 residues. The chain's CDR3 is CASSPSTGGLTEAFF. The CDR3 DNA sequence: TGTGCCAGCTCACCCTCGACAGGGGGCCTCACTGAAGCTTTCTTT.

The rearrangement links TRBV9 to TRBJ1-4; 7 bases agree with TRBD1. With 4 bases clipped from V and 7 bases from J, the junction kept 10 bases outside the gene matches. The CDR3 contains 15 residues. CDR1 is SGDLS and CDR2 is YYNGEE in the germline V gene. CDR3: CASSTRQGDGEKLFF. The CDR3 DNA sequence: TGTGCCAGCAGCACCAGACAGGGCGATGGTGAAAAACTGTTTTTT.

The chain is built from TRBV2 and TRBJ1-5; D is undetermined. The CDR3 length is 16 residues. Trimming left V 5 bases short and J 3 bases short, with 17 bases between. The germline V gene has CDR1 SNHLY and CDR2 FYNNEI. CDR3 nucleotide sequence: TGTGCCAGCAGTCTGAGTGGGCCGCACCTCAATCAGCCCCAGCATTTT. Its protein is CASSLSGPHLNQPQHF.

The chain joins TRBV7-9 to TRBJ2-5; 10 bases match TRBD1. Germline CDR1 and CDR2: SEHNR and FQNEAQ (reference sequence). Unmatched junction bases numbered 3, after V lost 0 bases and J lost 2 bases. The CDR3 runs to 16 residues. Here the CDR3 reads CASSLAGGQGQETQYF. The CDR3 coding sequence is TGTGCCAGCAGCTTAGCAGGGGGACAGGGGCAAGAGACCCAGTACTTC.

In its sample, this clone was seen a few times. This chain joins TRBV5-1 and TRBJ2-2; a weak D match, TRBD2 (6 bases). The CDR3 is 15 residues long. Per germline, CDR1 SGHRS and CDR2 YFSETQ. Trimming stripped 1 base from V and 4 bases from J, with 11 bases between. In DNA form, the CDR3 reads TGCGCCAGCAGCTTGACTGGGGAGGTCACCGGGGAGCTGTTTTTT. Its translation is CASSLTGEVTGELFF.

This clone has only one observation. The chain couples TRBV6-5 to TRBJ2-5, with a possible D match to TRBD2 (5 bases). V lost 6 bases, J lost 1 base, and 15 bases lay in between. The length of the CDR3 is 15 residues. CDR1 is MNHEY, CDR2 SVGAGI, per germline. This chain's CDR3 is CASSTSGRAQETQYF. The CDR3 region has the DNA TGTGCCAGCAGCACAAGCGGTAGGGCCCAAGAGACCCAGTACTTC.

The chain carries TRBV25-1 and TRBJ1-4, with D hard to call. The CDR3 has 14 amino acids. CDR1 is MGHDK, CDR2 SYGVNS, per germline. Trimming cost V 4 bases and J 4 bases, with 10 bases left between them. This CDR3 reads CASSGYRNNEKLFF. The CDR3 nucleotides are TGTGCCAGCAGTGGATACAGAAATAATGAAAAACTGTTTTTT. The whole variable domain, filled in from reference TRBV25-1 and TRBJ1-4, reads EADIYQTPRYLVIGTGKKITLECSQTMGHDKMYWYQQDPGMELHLIHYSYGVNSTEKGDLSSESTVSRIRTEHFPLTLESARPSHTSQYLCASSGYRNNEKLFFGSGTQLSVL.

The table lists this clone with a few counts. Other DNA sequences within the sample encode an identical CDR3. This sequence joins TRBV30 and TRBJ1-5; 11 bases are a match to TRBD1. V shed 5 bases and J 4 bases; nucleotides not matched to a gene: 1. CDR1 and CDR2 (germline): GTSNPN, SVGIG (reference sequence). CDR3 length: 13 amino acids. CDR3 residues: CAWGTGGNQPQHF. CDR3 coding DNA: TGTGCCTGGGGGACAGGGGGAAATCAGCCCCAGCATTTT.

The rearrangement links TRBV5-6 to TRBJ1-6; tentative D call: TRBD1 (6 bases). From germline, CDR1 is SGHDT and CDR2 YYEEEE. V was pared by 1 base and J by 2 bases, with 10 bases between. The CDR3 length is 16 residues. CDR3 sequence (DNA): TGTGCCAGCAGCTTGCGGCAGGGGCCCTATAATTCACCCCTCCACTTT. It specifies CASSLRQGPYNSPLHF. Combining the CDR3 with reference TRBV5-6 and TRBJ1-6 gives the whole variable domain DAGVTQSPTHLIKTRGQQVTLRCSPKSGHDTVSWYQQALGQGPQFIFQYYEEEERQRGNFPDRFSGHQFPNYSSELNVNALLLGDSALYLCASSLRQGPYNSPLHFGNGTRLTVT.

The rearrangement joins TRBV18 to TRBJ1-2, with 8 bases identical to TRBD1. Germline CDR1 reads KGHSH; CDR2 reads LQKENI. The junction had 3 bases not matched to a gene; V was cut back by 6 bases and J by 0 bases. The CDR3 runs to 14 residues. The CDR3 spells CASSKDRANYGYTF. Written as DNA, the CDR3 is TGTGCCAGCTCGAAGGACAGGGCTAACTATGGCTACACCTTC.

V is TRBV9 and J is TRBJ1-1; D uncertain. Trimming took 4 bases from V and 2 from J, leaving 6 bases between them. The CDR3 has 12 amino acids. Germline CDR1 is SGDLS and CDR2 is YYNGEE. The CDR3 DNA follows: TGTGCCAGCAGCCCAATCAACACTGAAGCTTTCTTT. It translates to CASSPINTEAFF.

The CDR3 region is CASSIWGTPEQYF. CDR3 DNA sequence: TGTGCCAGTAGTATTTGGGGGACACCCGAGCAGTACTTC. This chain connects TRBV19 to TRBJ2-7; D possibly corresponds to TRBD1 (6 bases). CDR1 is LNHDA and CDR2 is SQIVND in the germline V gene (reference sequence). V lost 3 bases and J 6 bases, leaving 12 bases between the germline ends. The CDR3 has 13 amino acids. The whole variable domain, remainder taken from reference TRBV19 and TRBJ2-7, is DGGITQSPKYLFRKEGQNVTLSCEQNLNHDAMYWYRQDPGQGLRLIYYSQIVNDFQKGDIAEGYSVSREKKESFPLTVTSAQKNPTAFYLCASSIWGTPEQYFGPGTRLTVT.

This clone was seen a handful of times. The gene calls are TRBV7-2 and TRBJ1-1; a weak D match, TRBD1 (5 bases). Per the germline V gene, CDR1 is SGHTA and CDR2 is FQGNSA. Trimming took off 6 bases at V and 4 bases at J, with 12 bases between the two ends. The CDR3 totals 13 residues. CDR3 in amino acids: CASSKTRVTEAFF. In nucleotides, the CDR3 is TGTGCCAGCAGTAAGACCAGGGTCACTGAAGCTTTCTTT.

This clone was detected only once. Sequence at one end of the junction differs from germline and may be a read error. The chain joins TRBV3-1 (or the pseudogene TRBV3-2) to TRBJ1-2, with 10 bases fitting TRBD1. Germline CDR1 LGHDT, CDR2 YNNKEL (reference sequence). This CDR3 is 13 amino acids long. The CDR3 region is CASSQDSGQGGNF. The CDR3 bases are TGTGCCAGCAGCCAAGATAGTGGACAGGGGGGAAACTTC.

The CDR3 nucleotides are TGCGCCAGCAGAGACTCTGAGGATTCACCCCTCCACTTT. Its translation is CASRDSEDSPLHF. J is TRBJ1-6 and V is TRBV5-1; D unclear. Germline-derived CDR1 and CDR2 are SGHRS and YFSETQ. The V gene lost 5 bases and the J gene lost 8 bases, with 11 bases spanning the gap. The CDR3 has 13 amino acids.

The V call is TRBV19, the J call TRBJ2-7; weak D call: TRBD1 (6 bases). The germline V gene encodes CDR1 LNHDA and CDR2 SQIVND (reference sequence). Trimming pared 3 bases from V and 1 base from J, leaving 10 bases between. This CDR3 region has 14 residues. The CDR3 sequence: CASSIVDRSYEQYF. CDR3 DNA: TGTGCCAGTAGTATTGTCGACAGGTCCTACGAGCAGTACTTC.

This rearrangement joins TRBV6-5 to TRBJ1-1, with D unclear. The ends were cut back, 0 bases at V and 2 bases at J, with 10 bases in the middle. This CDR3 has 15 amino acids. From germline, CDR1 is MNHEY and CDR2 SVGAGI. The CDR3 region is CASSYSQPSNTEAFF. The CDR3 coding sequence is TGTGCCAGCAGTTACTCACAGCCTTCAAACACTGAAGCTTTCTTT.

The V gene is TRBV11-2, the J gene TRBJ1-1, with D tentatively TRBD1 (5 bases). V shed 6 bases and J shed 5 bases, with 43 bases lying between them. The CDR3 has 23 amino acids. Germline V gene lookup returns CDR1 SGHAT and CDR2 FQNNGV. CDR3 amino acids: CASSFPARAKGTGTPRGMTEAFF. The DNA for the CDR3 is TGTGCCAGCAGTTTCCCTGCTCGCGCGAAGGGGACCGGGACCCCCCGGGGGATGACTGAAGCTTTCTTT.

J is TRBJ2-4 and V is TRBV3-1 (or the pseudogene TRBV3-2); D is perhaps TRBD2 (5 bases). The CDR3 runs to 17 residues. Germline V gene sequence: CDR1 LGHDT, CDR2 YNNKEL (reference sequence). V lost 1 base to trimming and J lost 6 bases, with 19 bases between them. The CDR3 DNA follows: TGTGCCAGCAGCCAAGTTGAGGGCCTCCGGGCCTTAAACATTCAGTACTTC. It encodes CASSQVEGLRALNIQYF.

J is TRBJ1-6 and V is TRBV27; possibly TRBD1 for D (5 bases). V lost 5 bases and J 3 bases, leaving 17 bases between the germline ends. The CDR3 totals 17 residues. CDR1 MNHEY and CDR2 SMNVEV come from the germline V gene (reference sequence). CDR3 nucleotide sequence: TGTGCCAGCAGTCCCCCCGGGGGGGGACTCTATAATTCACCCCTCCACTTT. It specifies CASSPPGGGLYNSPLHF.

This chain links TRBV18 with TRBJ1-1, with 10 positions matching TRBD1. In germline, CDR1 is KGHSH, CDR2 LQKENI. The CDR3 totals 15 residues. J gave up 4 bases and V 1 base, and 3 bases lay outside the gene matches. The CDR3 DNA is TGTGCCAGCTCACCACGGGACAGGGGAGGCACTGAAGCTTTCTTT. This codes for CASSPRDRGGTEAFF. The entire variable domain, with the rest obtained from reference TRBV18 and TRBJ1-1, is as follows: NAGVMQNPRHLVRRRGQEARLRCSPMKGHSHVYWYRQLPEEGLKFMVYLQKENIIDESGMPKERFSAEFPKEGPSILRIQQVVRGDSAAYFCASSPRDRGGTEAFFGQGTRLTVV.

V and J are TRBV5-4 and TRBJ1-2; D perhaps matches TRBD1 (6 bases). V was trimmed by 4 bases and J by 6 bases, leaving 19 bases between them. This CDR3 region has 15 residues. Per germline, CDR1 SGHNT and CDR2 YYREEE (reference sequence). In DNA form, the CDR3 reads TGTGCCAGCAGCATTAGGGGGAAGCGTTACGATGGCTACACCTTC. It translates to CASSIRGKRYDGYTF.

V usage is TRBV19 and J usage is TRBJ2-1, with 11 bases fitting TRBD2. V lost 8 bases, J lost 6 bases, and 6 bases stayed unmatched. This CDR3 has 14 amino acids. Per germline, CDR1 LNHDA and CDR2 SQIVND (reference sequence). The CDR3 sequence is CASETSGATNEQFF. The CDR3, as DNA: TGTGCCAGTGAGACTAGCGGGGCAACCAATGAGCAGTTCTTC.

This clone came up once. This rearrangement joins TRBV19 to TRBJ1-6; D is uncertain. The length of the CDR3 is 15 residues. With 4 bases removed from V and 3 bases from J, the gap between germline ends came to 10 bases. Germline values: CDR1 LNHDA, CDR2 SQIVND (reference sequence). In DNA, the CDR3 is TGTGCCAGTAGTAACGGCCCGGGCTATAATTCACCCCTCCACTTT. Translation gives CASSNGPGYNSPLHF.

The chain joins TRBV6-5 to TRBJ1-6; TRBD1 might be the D (5 bases). This CDR3 comprises 15 residues. Germline V CDR1 and CDR2: MNHEY, SVGAGI. V shed 2 bases and J shed 7 bases, with 12 bases lying between them. DNA for the CDR3: TGTGCCAGCAGTTACCGGCAGGGTGGAAATTCACCCCTCCACTTT. Translated, it gives CASSYRQGGNSPLHF.